Following are 2 T cell receptor beta chains from one sample sequenced in a study of blood T cell repertoires in COVID-19. TCRdb's table, derived via immunoSEQ multiplex PCR, lists solely in-frame clones and lacks some. This repertoire shows nearly 200,000 clones, 70% to 90% found once; its top ten account for 5.1%. The sample taken for sequencing was peripheral blood. The receptors derive from a woman in her seventies with active or convalescent COVID-19.

The genes are TRBV5-1 and TRBJ2-5; D might be TRBD1 (5 bases). The CDR3 has 13 amino acids. V lost 7 bases and J lost 5, with 15 bases in between. The germline CDR1 and CDR2 sequences are SGHRS and YFSETQ. The CDR3 bases are TGCGCCAGCGGCGGAGCAGGGTTCGAGACCCAGTACTTC. Protein: CASGGAGFETQYF.

A few counts support this clone. The rearrangement uses TRBV2 and TRBJ2-1; 8 bases agree with TRBD2. CDR3 length: 15 residues. Germline loops: CDR1 SNHLY, CDR2 FYNNEI. Trimming at V came to 6 bases and at J to 4 bases, leaving 8 bases not matched to a gene. As DNA, the CDR3 is TGTGCCAGCAGGACCGGAGTAGCGGGGTACAATGAGCAGTTCTTC. Translating gives CASRTGVAGYNEQFF.